This T cell receptor (beta chain) was identified in a study of blood T cell repertoires in COVID-19 (dated by TCRdb to 2020 to 2021). Describing the broader study: Samples covering the acute and convalescent phases of COVID-19 were provided by collaborators in the United States, Italy and Spain. Deeply sampled blood TCRbeta repertoires from subjects exposed to, actively infected with, or recovered from COVID-19 were included in the dataset. The repertoires were made available in a free public database intended to serve as a resource for research on the immune response to SARS-CoV-2. The material from the prospective study consisted of cDNA or gDNA derived from T cells, B-cell-depleted T cells, or PBMCs. A de-identified subject ID, COVID-19 status, age in years and sex were almost always included in the sample metadata. Where HLA class I and class II types were available, the types were taken from metadata supplied by the sample provider, not from assay-based typing. Samples were obtained from the ongoing ImmuneRACE study (first 160 participants) and from roughly 1,300 subjects provided by 6 global collaborators. The full study reports these points: The amount of clinical and demographic metadata varied by source and participant and was provided uncurated.

The CDR3 numbers 14 residues from cysteine through phenylalanine. The DNA shown is the 42-base CDR3, in frame from base 1. CDR1 and CDR2 (KGHDR, SFDVKD) derive from the germline V gene. V gives up 4 bases and J gives up 1 base, and the segment between their germline ends measures 9 bases. TCRbeta CDR3 regions were amplified from genomic DNA using the immunoSEQ Assay, a bias-controlled multiplex PCR. The authors processed their data as follows. Within the assay, amplification of reference gene primers was used to estimate how many nucleated cells each sample contained. To quantify the absolute abundance of each unique TCRbeta CDR3 rearrangement, sequence reads were collapsed and filtered. For each sample, productive Simpson clonality was calculated by taking the square root of Simpson's diversity index across productive rearrangements. TCRdb re-hosts the immuneACCESS table, in-frame sequences only. Its copies lack some clones; in the studies checked, an unresolved V gene accounts for under half of them, and the cause for the rest is not known. V, J and clone size derive from that table, while D and trimming were established from the DNA sequence. In all, the sample holds 80,000 to 90,000 clones, and 70% to 85% of those were seen once. The top ten clonotypes cover about 11% of the sample.

Collaborating institutions collected whole blood in K2EDTA tubes following their own protocols. For TCRbeta analysis, collaborator samples were shipped as frozen whole blood, as isolated PBMCs, or as DNA extracted from either sample type. Points on this clone: The antigen it binds to is not known. No much larger clone exists at a distance of one base, and base qualities are not known.

Recombination linked TRBV24-1 to TRBJ2-5, with TRBD1 perhaps the D gene, on 6 matching bases. Sequencing input: peripheral blood. This clonotype was sampled from a man in his sixties or seventies with acute or convalescent COVID-19. CDR3 protein: CATSDRDIQETQYF. The DNA sequence is TGTGCCACCAGTGACAGGGACATCCAAGAGACCCAGTACTTC.